These 19 T cell receptor beta chains were all obtained from the same sample, sequenced in a study of graft-versus-host responses after intestinal transplantation. Processed graft tissue released its intraepithelial and lamina propria lymphocytes. Clones were read by immunoSEQ multiplex PCR, and TCRdb kept only the in-frame ones, dropping some. The data contain roughly 4,100 clones, 85% of them seen just once; the ten biggest clones take up around 4.9%. The source was ileum tissue, collected 650 to 680 days after intestinal transplant. The receptors were gathered from a human patient who received an intestinal transplant, so some T cells may come from the graft donor.

Within the sample, this clone is large. The rearrangement links TRBV16 to TRBJ1-5; no clear D. The CDR3 covers 14 residues. Trimming took 5 bases from V and 11 from J, leaving 19 bases between them. Germline CDR1 KGHSY, CDR2 FQNENV. CDR3 region: CASSDWREFGAQHF. The CDR3 bases are TGTGCCAGCAGCGATTGGCGGGAATTTGGAGCCCAGCATTTT.

V is TRBV9 and J is TRBJ2-3; 10 bases line up with TRBD2. Trimming at V came to 4 bases and at J to 3 bases, leaving 5 bases not matched to a gene. CDR3 length: 15 residues. The germline V gene has CDR1 SGDLS and CDR2 YYNGEE. CDR3 in DNA: TGTGCCAGCAGCCCACTAGCGGGGAAGACAGATACGCAGTATTTT. Encoded protein: CASSPLAGKTDTQYF.

The V and J genes are TRBV7-9 and TRBJ1-4, with D unresolved. Germline V gene data show CDR1 as SEHNR and CDR2 as FQNEAQ (reference sequence). The CDR3 covers 9 residues. The CDR3 bases are TGTGCAGCGCCATGGGTAGGTTTTTTT. It encodes CAAPWVGFF.

The chain is built from TRBV6-5 and TRBJ2-2; possibly TRBD1 for D (5 bases). This CDR3 spans 15 amino acids. Germline CDR1 reads MNHEY; CDR2 reads SVGAGI. V lost 0 bases and J lost 4, with 9 bases in between. DNA of the CDR3: TGTGCCAGCAGTTACTCGCAGGGTAGCACCGGGGAGCTGTTTTTT. It specifies CASSYSQGSTGELFF.

The V gene is TRBV6-6, the J gene TRBJ1-1; no clear D. The CDR3 loop spans 13 amino acids. CDR1 MNHNY and CDR2 SVGAGI come from the germline V gene (reference sequence). V was pared by 8 bases and J by 5 bases, with 15 bases between. This CDR3 is CASGREGGTEAFF. The CDR3 DNA is TGTGCCAGCGGCCGAGAAGGTGGAACTGAAGCTTTCTTT.

This clone has just a few counts. The chain joins TRBV19 to TRBJ1-6; 7 bases match TRBD1. The CDR3 runs 15 residues. V gave up 7 bases and J gave up 7 bases; unmatched junction bases: 10. Germline CDR1 LNHDA, CDR2 SQIVND (reference sequence). This CDR3 is CASTSSGQWNSPLHF. CDR3 sequence (DNA): TGTGCCAGTACTTCCTCGGGACAGTGGAATTCACCCCTCCACTTT.

As concerns this clone: Other nucleotide sequences from this sample produce the same CDR3. The chain employs TRBV5-6 and TRBJ2-5; 9 positions agree with TRBD2. Unmatched junction bases numbered 9, after V lost 5 bases and J lost 4 bases. Germline V gene data show CDR1 as SGHDT and CDR2 as YYEEEE. The CDR3 has 15 residues. Here the CDR3 reads CASRGRGGPLETQYF. CDR3 in DNA: TGTGCCAGCAGGGGGCGGGGGGGACCCCTAGAGACCCAGTACTTC.

The rearrangement uses TRBV30 and TRBJ2-3; the D is unclear. Between the trimmed V and J ends, which lost 0 bases and 7 bases, there was a span of 8 bases. This CDR3 has 12 amino acids. Germline lookup yields CDR1 GTSNPN and CDR2 SVGIG (reference sequence). The DNA of the CDR3 is TGTGCCTGGAGTGTACAAGGGAATACGCAGTATTTT. Amino acid sequence: CAWSVQGNTQYF.

The chain has TRBV6-6 and TRBJ1-2, with D unclear. The CDR3 runs to 14 residues. Trimming shortened V by 5 bases and J by 2 bases, and 12 bases separated the two germline ends. The germline gives CDR1 MNHNY, CDR2 SVGAGI (reference sequence). The CDR3 protein is CASSPLAQNYGYTF. The CDR3 nucleotides read TGTGCCAGCAGTCCCCTTGCGCAGAACTATGGCTACACCTTC.

The chain joins TRBV10-3 to TRBJ1-5; tentative D call: TRBD1 (5 bases). Trimming removed 7 bases from V and 9 bases from J, with 16 bases in between. Germline lookup yields CDR1 ENHRY and CDR2 SYGVKD. The CDR3 runs to 13 residues. The CDR3 spells CAIILTGFTPQHF. CDR3 nucleotides: TGTGCCATCATACTTACAGGTTTTACGCCCCAGCATTTT.

This clone was detected a few times. The chain recombines TRBV12-5 with TRBJ2-7; perhaps TRBD1 as D (6 bases). This CDR3 comprises 15 residues. The V gene lost 4 bases and the J gene lost 2 bases, with 15 bases spanning the gap. Germline CDR1 is LGHNT and CDR2 is FRNRAP. The CDR3 bases are TGTGCTAGTGGTTGGACAGTAACACCTCCCTACGAGCAGTACTTC. It specifies CASGWTVTPPYEQYF.

The chain couples TRBV4-2 to TRBJ2-7, with a tentative D call TRBD2 (6 bases). Germline loops: CDR1 LGHNA, CDR2 YNFKEQ. This CDR3 is built from 16 residues. The V gene lost 5 bases and the J gene lost 0 bases, with 17 bases spanning the gap. CDR3 residues: CASSLEFGDFSYEQYF. The CDR3 DNA sequence: TGTGCCAGCAGCTTGGAATTCGGGGACTTCTCCTACGAGCAGTACTTC.

The V gene is TRBV29-1, the J gene TRBJ1-5; TRBD1 might be the D (6 bases). V was clipped by 8 bases and J by 2 bases, with 19 bases between them. Germline CDR1 SQVTM, CDR2 ANQGSEA. The CDR3 loop spans 15 amino acids. CDR3 nucleotides: TGCAGCTACTCGTTAGGGGGGGCTGGCAATCAGCCCCAGCATTTT. This sequence encodes CSYSLGGAGNQPQHF.

This rearrangement joins TRBV6-6 to TRBJ1-6; 8 bases match TRBD1. Germline trimming cut 8 bases from V and 6 bases from J; bases unmatched to any gene: 3. The CDR3 is 13 amino acids. From germline, CDR1 is MNHNY and CDR2 SVGAGI (reference sequence). CDR3 nucleotide sequence: TGTGCCAGCCGGACAGGGTCTAATTCACCCCTCCACTTT. This codes for CASRTGSNSPLHF.

J is TRBJ2-5 and V is TRBV9, with 14 bases matching TRBD2. Trimming removed 4 bases from V and 5 bases from J; junction bases left unmatched: 10. This CDR3 contains 17 residues. The germline gives CDR1 SGDLS, CDR2 YYNGEE. The CDR3 DNA reads TGTGCCAGCAGCACCGCCGGACTAGCGGGGGGCCGGGAGACCCAGTACTTC. Translated, it gives CASSTAGLAGGRETQYF. The full variable domain, in which reference TRBV9 and TRBJ2-5 provide the parts outside the CDR3, is DSGVTQTPKHLITATGQRVTLRCSPRSGDLSVYWYQQSLDQGLQFLIQYYNGEERAKGNILERFSAQQFPDLHSELNLSSLELGDSALYFCASSTAGLAGGRETQYFGPGTRLLVL.

The V call is TRBV14, the J call TRBJ2-7; the D is unclear. Germline V gene lookup returns CDR1 SGHDN and CDR2 FVKESK. The CDR3 contains 15 residues. Trimming removed 1 base at V and 2 bases at J, with 12 bases between. The CDR3 spells CASSQGPVSTYEQYF. As DNA, the CDR3 is TGTGCCAGCAGCCAAGGTCCGGTCTCAACCTACGAGCAGTACTTC.

DNA for the CDR3: TGCGCCAGCAGTGAAGAGGGGGCTAGGGGGAATGAGCAGTTCTTC. Translated: CASSEEGARGNEQFF. The rearrangement links TRBV10-1 to TRBJ2-1, with 7 bases matching TRBD1. The CDR3 loop spans 15 amino acids. Germline CDR1 reads WNHNN; CDR2 reads SYGVQD (reference sequence). The junction had 9 bases not matched to a gene; V was cut back by 3 bases and J by 7 bases.

The V gene is TRBV4-1, the J gene TRBJ2-1; 7 positions agree with TRBD2. There are 17 residues in the CDR3. Germline CDR1 MGHRA, CDR2 YSYEKL. J gave up 2 bases and V 6 bases, and 13 bases lay outside the gene matches. The CDR3 is CASSGPGSSGPYNEQFF. CDR3 DNA: TGCGCCAGCAGTGGACCGGGGTCTAGCGGCCCCTACAATGAGCAGTTCTTC.

The chain couples TRBV20-1 to TRBJ1-5; D remains unclear. The germline V gene has CDR1 DFQATT and CDR2 SNEGSKA (reference sequence). This CDR3 region has 11 residues. Trimming pared 1 base from V and 13 bases from J, leaving 11 bases between. CDR3 coding DNA: TGCAGTGCTAGAGGCAATACGGGGCAGCATTTT. Its protein is CSARGNTGQHF.